These 14 T cell receptor beta chains came from one sample sequenced in a study of cytomegalovirus exposure and HLA in healthy donors. Sequenced by immunoSEQ multiplex PCR; TCRdb stores in-frame clones only, minus some. The table includes around 160,000 clones, around four fifths detected once. The sample taken for sequencing was PBMCs. The receptor set was obtained from a man aged 25 to 40 in good health and CMV-seropositive.

The chain uses TRBV6-5 and TRBJ1-2, with D unclear. The germline CDR1 and CDR2 sequences are MNHEY and SVGAGI. The V and J ends lost 5 bases and 5 bases respectively, with 15 bases between them. CDR3 size: 14 residues. The CDR3 region has the DNA TGTGCCAGCAGTACTCGAGGAGATACGTATGGCTACACCTTC. It translates to CASSTRGDTYGYTF.

V gene TRBV7-3 combines with J gene TRBJ2-2; no definite D call. V was shortened by 3 bases and J by 5 bases, with 4 bases between the two germline ends. The V gene's germline CDR1 is SGHTA and CDR2 FQGTGA. The CDR3 consists of 12 residues. The CDR3 DNA reads as TGTGCCAGCAGCTTCCTAACCGGGGAGCTGTTTTTT. This gives the protein CASSFLTGELFF.

This clone was counted at least ten times. The genes are TRBV6-1 and TRBJ2-3; 14 bases match TRBD2. The V gene end was trimmed by 4 bases and the J gene end by 4 bases; junction bases not matched to a gene: 1. The CDR3 has 15 amino acids. Germline V CDR1 and CDR2: MNHNS, SASEGT. Here the CDR3 DNA reads TGTGCCAGCAGTGGACTAGCGGGGGGGCCAGATACGCAGTATTTT. It is translated as CASSGLAGGPDTQYF.

The chain carries TRBV19 and TRBJ2-7; 9 bases map to TRBD2. V lost 6 bases and J lost 0; bases outside the gene matches: 3. CDR1 is LNHDA, CDR2 SQIVND, per germline (reference sequence). CDR3 length: 14 amino acids. This chain's CDR3 is CASRRAGGSYEQYF. The CDR3 DNA reads as TGTGCCAGTAGGCGAGCGGGGGGCTCCTACGAGCAGTACTTC.

In DNA form, the CDR3 reads TGTGCCAGCTCACCTTTCATGAGCCCGAACACTGAAGCTTTCTTT. Protein sequence: CASSPFMSPNTEAFF. The chain links TRBV18 to TRBJ1-1; D remains unclear. The CDR3 has 15 amino acids. Germline CDR1 reads KGHSH; CDR2 reads LQKENI. Trimming left V 3 bases short and J 1 base short, with 12 bases between.

Details on this clone: It is likely a read error, because the conserved phenylalanine at the end of the CDR3 is missing. The DNA is omitted, as the CDR3 cannot be located on it reliably, and the CDR3 follows TCRdb's listing. This chain links TRBV5-6 with TRBJ2-3; no check of the table's D call, TRBD2, against the DNA was made. The CDR3 is 11 amino acids long, termini counted. The germline V gene encodes CDR1 SGHDT and CDR2 YYEEEE. This CDR3 is CASSSGSGTSV.

The J gene is TRBJ1-1, the V gene TRBV19, with 8 nucleotides matching TRBD1. The CDR3 covers 15 residues. V was clipped by 5 bases and J by 1 base; unmatched bases: 6. Germline CDR1 LNHDA, CDR2 SQIVND (reference sequence). CDR3 bases: TGTGCCAGTAGTCACCCGGGGACAGGGAACACTGAAGCTTTCTTT. This sequence encodes CASSHPGTGNTEAFF.

The chain couples TRBV19 to TRBJ1-1; 10 nucleotides agree with TRBD1. CDR1 is LNHDA and CDR2 is SQIVND in the germline V gene (reference sequence). V shed 5 bases, J shed 5 bases, and the junction held 5 bases outside the gene matches. This CDR3 comprises 14 residues. CDR3 bases: TGTGCCAGTAGTCGACAGGGGGCGGGAACTGAAGCTTTCTTT. As protein: CASSRQGAGTEAFF.

The V and J genes are TRBV5-1 and TRBJ2-7, with 10 bases aligning to TRBD2. This CDR3 has 18 amino acids. V shed 1 base, J shed 5 bases, and the junction held 15 bases outside the gene matches. The germline V gene has CDR1 SGHRS and CDR2 YFSETQ. The CDR3 loop reads CASSLIKTGLAVPHEQYF. CDR3 in DNA: TGCGCCAGCAGCTTGATAAAAACCGGACTAGCGGTTCCCCACGAGCAGTACTTC. Full variable domain (missing parts from reference TRBV5-1 and TRBJ2-7): KAGVTQTPRYLIKTRGQQVTLSCSPISGHRSVSWYQQTPGQGLQFLFEYFSETQRNKGNFPGRFSGRQFSNSRSEMNVSTLELGDSALYLCASSLIKTGLAVPHEQYFGPGTRLTVT.

V is TRBV2 and J is TRBJ1-6; D is unresolved. The germline V gene encodes CDR1 SNHLY and CDR2 FYNNEI. Trimming shortened V by 4 bases and J by 5 bases, and 9 bases separated the two germline ends. The CDR3 runs to 14 residues. The CDR3, as DNA: TGTGCCAGCAGTGTAACAGCCGATAATTCACCCCTCCACTTT. This codes for CASSVTADNSPLHF.

The chain recombines TRBV28 with TRBJ1-5; possibly TRBD1 for D (6 bases). With 6 bases removed from V and 6 bases from J, the gap between germline ends came to 12 bases. CDR3 length: 13 amino acids. CDR1 and CDR2 (germline): MDHEN, SYDVKM. The CDR3, as DNA: TGTGCCAGCAGCATCATCAGGGGTCAGCCCCAGCATTTT. Translation: CASSIIRGQPQHF.

This chain joins TRBV2 and TRBJ1-5, with D hard to call. Germline CDR1 SNHLY, CDR2 FYNNEI. V was shortened by 7 bases and J by 7 bases, with 20 bases between the two germline ends. The CDR3 runs to 15 residues. The CDR3 loop is CASTSEAQLGQPQHF. The CDR3 coding sequence is TGTGCCAGCACCTCAGAGGCCCAACTAGGGCAGCCCCAGCATTTT. Full variable domain (remainder filled in from reference TRBV2 and TRBJ1-5): EPEVTQTPSHQVTQMGQEVILRCVPISNHLYFYWYRQILGQKVEFLVSFYNNEISEKSEIFDDQFSVERPDGSNFTLKIRSTKLEDSAMYFCASTSEAQLGQPQHFGDGTRLSIL.

This clone was picked up a small number of times. The rearrangement links TRBV6-6 to TRBJ2-5; 7 bases align to TRBD1. There are 15 residues in the CDR3. V dropped 2 bases and J dropped 2; count of bases not matched to a gene: 5. Per the germline V gene, CDR1 is MNHNY and CDR2 is SVGAGI (reference sequence). The DNA for the CDR3 is TGTGCCAGCAGTTACCCACGACAGGGACAAGAGACCCAGTACTTC. It encodes CASSYPRQGQETQYF.

This chain joins TRBV7-2 and TRBJ2-7; TRBD1 might be the D (6 bases). The CDR3 loop spans 14 amino acids. V was shortened by 2 bases and J by 2 bases, with 10 bases between the two germline ends. Germline values: CDR1 SGHTA, CDR2 FQGNSA. CDR3 loop: CASSLLTGTYEQYF. In nucleotides, the CDR3 is TGTGCCAGCAGCTTACTAACAGGGACCTACGAGCAGTACTTC.